What follows describes a single TCR beta chain. Its cognate antigen is unknown. The sample originates from a study of T cell responses to AZD1222 COVID-19 vaccine. Study in general: Both about-4-week and about-12-week second-dose recipients were combined.

The CDR3 runs 15 residues. CDR1 LGHNT and CDR2 FRNRAP come from the germline V gene. J gave up 4 bases and V 4 bases, and 9 bases lay outside the gene matches. Study-level findings and limits: The study sampled repertoires only after the peak T cell response. Dominant at 160-218 and 743-854, vaccine-associated CD4 TCRs also spanned spike. Just 5 to 7 people given AZD1222 tested seropositive at baseline.

The method was immunoSEQ multiplex PCR; TCRdb's version includes in-frame clones alone and lacks a portion of them. Among about 95,000 clones, about 88% were seen once, and the ten largest hold around 3.9%. The sample here was peripheral blood, taken on day 0 of AZD1222 vaccination. The source is an adult in good health. The chain uses TRBV12-5 and TRBJ1-1, with 7 positions matching TRBD1. CDR3 sequence (DNA): TGTGCTAGTGGTTCGCTCCGACAGGGAGGCACTGAAGCTTTCTTT. It yields the protein CASGSLRQGGTEAFF.